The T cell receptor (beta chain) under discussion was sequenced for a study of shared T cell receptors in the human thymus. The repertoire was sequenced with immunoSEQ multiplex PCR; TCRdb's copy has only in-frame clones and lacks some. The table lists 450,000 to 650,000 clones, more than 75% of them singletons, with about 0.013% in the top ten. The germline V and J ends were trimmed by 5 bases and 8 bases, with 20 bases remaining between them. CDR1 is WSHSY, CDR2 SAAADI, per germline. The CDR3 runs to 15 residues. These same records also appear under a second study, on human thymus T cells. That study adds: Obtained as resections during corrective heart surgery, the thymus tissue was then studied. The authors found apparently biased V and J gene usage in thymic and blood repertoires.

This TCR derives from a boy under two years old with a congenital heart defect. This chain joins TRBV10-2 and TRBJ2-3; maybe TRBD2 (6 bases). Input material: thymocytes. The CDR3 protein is CASSLAPSEMGTQYF. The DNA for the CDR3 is TGCGCCAGCAGTCTAGCGCCGAGCGAGATGGGTACGCAGTATTTT.